This record looks at one T cell receptor beta chain sequence and its context. A single record per CDR3 protein comes from TCRdb applying MiXCR to the 5' RACE reads. The data show tens of thousands of distinct CDR3 sequences, 18% seen once. The clonotype originates from a female donor with breast cancer. Sequenced sample: naive CD4+ T cells sorted from a lymph node. This sample's subset: naive CD4+ T cells, CD4+CD45RA+CD25-.

The DNA for the CDR3 is TGTGCCTGGGGTGGCCCAAACACCGGGGAGCTGTTTTTT. It yields the protein CAWGGPNTGELFF. The chain uses TRBV30 and TRBJ2-2; unclear D gene. The CDR3 has 13 residues. The V end was cut by 5 bases, the J end by 2 bases, with 9 bases between. Germline V gene sequence: CDR1 GTSNPN, CDR2 SVGIG (reference sequence).